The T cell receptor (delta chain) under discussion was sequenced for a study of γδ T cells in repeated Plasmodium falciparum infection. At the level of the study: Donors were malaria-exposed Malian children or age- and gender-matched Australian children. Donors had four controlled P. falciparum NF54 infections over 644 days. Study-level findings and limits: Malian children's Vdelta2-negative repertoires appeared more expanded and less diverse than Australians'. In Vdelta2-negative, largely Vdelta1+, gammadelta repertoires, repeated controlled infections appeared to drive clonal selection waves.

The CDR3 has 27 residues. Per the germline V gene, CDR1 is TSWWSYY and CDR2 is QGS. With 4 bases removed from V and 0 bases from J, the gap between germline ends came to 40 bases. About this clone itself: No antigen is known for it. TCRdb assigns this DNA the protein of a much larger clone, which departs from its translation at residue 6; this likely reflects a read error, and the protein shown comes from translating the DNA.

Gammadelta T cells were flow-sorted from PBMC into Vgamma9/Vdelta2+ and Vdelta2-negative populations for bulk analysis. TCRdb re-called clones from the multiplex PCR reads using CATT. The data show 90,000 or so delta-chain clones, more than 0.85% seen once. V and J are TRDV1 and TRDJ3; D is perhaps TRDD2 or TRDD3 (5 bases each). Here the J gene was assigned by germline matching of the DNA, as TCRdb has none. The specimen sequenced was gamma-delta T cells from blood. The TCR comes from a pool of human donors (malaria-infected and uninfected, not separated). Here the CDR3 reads CALGVITTYRAWRIDGITSWDTRQMFF. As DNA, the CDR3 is TGTGCTCTTGGGGTCATCACTACCTACCGTGCGTGGCGGATAGACGGAATAACCTCCTGGGACACCCGACAGATGTTTTTC.